This TCR beta chain emerged from a study of blood T cell repertoires in COVID-19. Study background: Samples representing acute and convalescent COVID-19 were sourced from the United States, Italy and Spain.

The trim removed 3 bases at V and 7 bases at J, leaving 3 bases unmatched. This CDR3 region has 13 residues. Germline V gene data show CDR1 as LNHNV and CDR2 as YYDKDF (reference sequence). Clones were sequenced by immunoSEQ multiplex PCR, and TCRdb holds only the in-frame ones, with some missing. The repertoire holds 250,000 to 400,000 clones, with under 90% as singletons. The chain couples TRBV15 to TRBJ2-7; 10 bases align to TRBD1. This TCR was sampled from a woman aged 25 to 39 with COVID-19, enrolled during active disease. The sequenced material came from peripheral blood. The CDR3 spells CATSRDRGREQYF. CDR3 nucleotide sequence: TGTGCCACCAGCAGGGACAGGGGGAGAGAGCAGTACTTC.